This is a list of T cell receptor beta chains from one sample in a study of cytomegalovirus exposure and HLA in healthy donors. The data were produced by immunoSEQ multiplex PCR, yet TCRdb's version contains in-frame clones alone and is incomplete. The repertoire includes about 71,000 clones, about 95% of them detected once, and 1% sits in the top ten. Sequenced material: PBMCs. The receptors here all came from a woman between 18 and 29 years old in good health and CMV-seronegative. Each CDR3 is given with its conserved first and last residue.

cdr3_aa	j_call	v_call
CASSVIAGGPTDTQYF	TRBJ2-3	TRBV9
CATASGGTQPQHF	TRBJ1-5	TRBV18
CASSLYREGNTIYF	TRBJ1-3	TRBV18
CASKGDYNEQFF	TRBJ2-1	TRBV30
CASSTRAGTENYGYTF	TRBJ1-2	TRBV13
CASSIGGLGYTF	TRBJ1-2	TRBV19
CASSTRQVPNEQYF	TRBJ2-7	TRBV7-9
CASSPRGLSYEQYF	TRBJ2-7	TRBV28
CASSSDSRADTQYF	TRBJ2-3	TRBV7-9
CASSQEPGTDTQYF	TRBJ2-3	TRBV4-1
CASSPLFSRSTLYNEQFF	TRBJ2-1	TRBV7-7
CASSLARAGGRNEQFF	TRBJ2-1	TRBV28
CAIKGASGNTEAFF	TRBJ1-1	TRBV10-3
CAWSGQGSGELFF	TRBJ2-2	TRBV30
CASSFRQGSWNEQFF	TRBJ2-1	TRBV27
CASSNWTSSGELFF	TRBJ2-2	TRBV6-4
CASSLAVTGSEPDTQYF	TRBJ2-3	TRBV7-9
CARSEGLTDGAYEQYF	TRBJ2-7	TRBV7-5
CASRDSVGEKLFF	TRBJ1-4	TRBV2
CASSWGTTVSYEQYF	NA	TRBV27
CAWGDRNSPLHF	TRBJ1-6	TRBV30
CASSESVDRVAGELFF	TRBJ2-2	TRBV6-1
CASSFLSREETQYF	TRBJ2-5	TRBV5-6
CAISGGQGSYNEQFF	TRBJ2-1	TRBV10-3
CASSLGGADTQYF	TRBJ2-3	TRBV11-3
CASSLRFGQGAEQYF	TRBJ2-7	TRBV4-1
CASSRRVTYEQYF	TRBJ2-7	TRBV5-6
CASISPAGGPYNEQFF	TRBJ2-1	TRBV28
CSVVRSGGLFVYGEQFF	TRBJ2-1	TRBV29-1
CASSQGDRGAKNEKLFF	TRBJ1-4	TRBV14
CASSDPGQNNEQFF	TRBJ2-1	TRBV6-1
CASRSLWDSPYNEQFF	TRBJ2-1	TRBV28
CASSTKREARYEQYF	TRBJ2-7	TRBV27
CASSYSWHNTGELFF	TRBJ2-2	TRBV6-5
CATSRGGDNEKLFF	TRBJ1-4	TRBV15
CASSAEAGPKNIQYF	TRBJ2-4	TRBV2
CASSQELRTGHNSNQPQHF	TRBJ1-5	TRBV28
CATSRDRGSEVVQFF	TRBJ2-1	TRBV15
CASSRDLGAGNTIYF	TRBJ1-3	TRBV10-1
CASSDWDRGNTEAFF	TRBJ1-1	TRBV19
CASSVTEYNSPLHF	TRBJ1-6	TRBV9
CASSTTGSNQPQHF	TRBJ1-5	TRBV5-8
CASSMGTGRYHGYTF	TRBJ1-2	TRBV19
CASSDSPGVDEQYF	TRBJ2-7	TRBV6-1
CASSPDGGSHNEQFF	TRBJ2-1	TRBV19
CASSPAAGVFYEQYF	TRBJ2-7	TRBV9
CASSLGPGDQPQHF	TRBJ1-5	TRBV5-5
CASSLTGLGANVLTF	TRBJ2-6	TRBV5-1
CASSLRWPSGARLETQYF	TRBJ2-5	TRBV7-2
CAISMGLAGELFF	TRBJ2-2	TRBV10-3
CASSPLDRVGETQYF	TRBJ2-5	TRBV18
CASSWNVGQGNTEAFF	TRBJ1-1	TRBV13
CASSAGTSGGQNIQYF	TRBJ2-4	TRBV5-1